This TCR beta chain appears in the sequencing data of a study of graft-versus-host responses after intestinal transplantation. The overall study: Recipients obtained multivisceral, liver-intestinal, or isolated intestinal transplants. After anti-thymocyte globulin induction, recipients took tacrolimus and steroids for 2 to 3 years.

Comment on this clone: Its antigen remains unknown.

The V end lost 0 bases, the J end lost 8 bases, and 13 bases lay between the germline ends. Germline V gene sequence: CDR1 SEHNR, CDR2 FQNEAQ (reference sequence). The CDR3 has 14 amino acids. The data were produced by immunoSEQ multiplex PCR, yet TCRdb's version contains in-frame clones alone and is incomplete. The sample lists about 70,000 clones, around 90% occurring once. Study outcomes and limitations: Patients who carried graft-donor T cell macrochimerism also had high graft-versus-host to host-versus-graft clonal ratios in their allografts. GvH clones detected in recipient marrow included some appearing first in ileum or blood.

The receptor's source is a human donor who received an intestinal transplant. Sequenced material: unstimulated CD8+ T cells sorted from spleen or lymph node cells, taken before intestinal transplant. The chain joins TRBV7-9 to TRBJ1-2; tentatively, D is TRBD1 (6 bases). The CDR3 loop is CASSLALGGAGYTF. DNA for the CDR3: TGTGCCAGCAGCTTAGCGCTTGGGGGCGCGGGCTACACCTTC.